The next 18 T cell receptor beta chains were all read from a single sample in a study of blood T cells in healthy people across ages. A sample-barcoded 5' primer and a J-beta primer mix were used in a second PCR of roughly 6 to 12 cycles. A single record per CDR3 protein comes from TCRdb applying MiXCR to the 5' RACE reads. Here the sample spans around 820,000 distinct CDR3 sequences, 20% to 25% being singletons. A further study also used this sample, focusing on T cells of mothers and their children.

The sequenced sample was blood. Receptors originate from a boy aged 10-17 years in good health.

This chain links TRBV11-2 with TRBJ2-1, with TRBD2 matching 10 bases. The CDR3 loop spans 15 amino acids. Looked up from germline, CDR1 is SGHAT and CDR2 is FQNNGV. Trimming at V came to 5 bases and at J to 7 bases, leaving 8 bases not matched to a gene. The CDR3 DNA reads as TGTGCCAGCAGCCCCCAGACTAGCGGGCTAAATGAGCAGTTCTTC. Residues: CASSPQTSGLNEQFF.

The rearrangement joins TRBV10-3 to TRBJ2-7; D ambiguous. The CDR3 runs 14 residues. The ends were cut back, 5 bases at V and 6 bases at J, with 17 bases in the middle. Germline lookup yields CDR1 ENHRY and CDR2 SYGVKD. The CDR3 spells CAISSGSALGEQYF. As DNA, the CDR3 is TGTGCCATCAGTTCTGGTTCGGCCCTTGGCGAGCAGTACTTC.

The CDR3 is CSAVPLAGGRTDTQYF. The CDR3 region has the DNA TGCAGTGCTGTCCCCCTAGCGGGGGGCCGCACAGATACGCAGTATTTT. The V call is TRBV20-1, the J call TRBJ2-3; TRBD2 aligns across 11 bases. This CDR3 is 16 amino acids long. Losses at the gene ends were 5 bases for V and 1 base for J; bases not matched to a gene: 8. Looked up from germline, CDR1 is DFQATT and CDR2 is SNEGSKA (reference sequence).

Notes on this clonotype: A read error may produce the germline difference seen at one junction end. The V call is TRBV12-3 or TRBV12-4, the J call TRBJ2-7; TRBD1 aligns across 12 bases. CDR3 length equals 15 residues. CDR3 coding DNA: TGTACCAGCAGCCACCCTGGGACAGGGGGCGAGGGGCAGTACTTC. This encodes CTSSHPGTGGEGQYF.

At least ten counts were recorded for this clonotype. The chain recombines TRBV7-2 with TRBJ2-4, with D maybe TRBD2 (5 bases). Trimming pared 1 base from V and 5 bases from J, leaving 12 bases between. This CDR3 has 15 residues. Looked up from germline, CDR1 is SGHTA and CDR2 is FQGNSA. CDR3 coding DNA: TGTGCCAGCAGCTTAGTACCGGGGTTGGAAAACATTCAGTACTTC. Encoded protein: CASSLVPGLENIQYF.

CDR3 region: CSVDRLDSYNEQFF. CDR3 coding DNA: TGCAGCGTTGATAGGCTAGACTCCTACAATGAGCAGTTCTTC. The V and J genes are TRBV29-1 and TRBJ2-1; D remains ambiguous. Per germline, CDR1 SQVTM and CDR2 ANQGSEA. V lost 3 bases and J 0 bases, leaving 9 bases between the germline ends. The CDR3 is 14 residues long.

The rearrangement links TRBV20-1 to TRBJ1-6; D is uncertain. Germline assignment: CDR1 DFQATT and CDR2 SNEGSKA (reference sequence). This CDR3 is built from 14 residues. The V end lost 6 bases, the J end lost 9 bases, and 18 bases lay between the germline ends. The CDR3 DNA sequence: TGCAGTGCCGCTACGGGCCCTACGTCTTCACCCCTCCACTTT. This gives the protein CSAATGPTSSPLHF.

This clonotype showed up just a few times. This chain uses TRBV6-5 with TRBJ1-3; TRBD1 aligns across 7 bases. J lost 1 base, V lost 2 bases, and 8 bases had no gene match. CDR3 length equals 17 residues. The germline CDR1 and CDR2 sequences are MNHEY and SVGAGI. CDR3 in amino acids: CASSYLTGQRSGNTIYF. DNA for the CDR3: TGTGCCAGCAGTTACCTGACAGGGCAACGGTCTGGAAACACCATATATTTT.

Details on this clonotype: An end of the junction differs from the germline gene, which may be a read error. The rearrangement joins TRBV10-3 to TRBJ2-4; 9 bases are a match to TRBD1. Looked up from germline, CDR1 is ENHRY and CDR2 is SYGVKD. The CDR3 extends over 15 amino acids. CDR3 loop: CVIGPGQGPKNIQYF. CDR3 nucleotides: TGTGTCATCGGGCCGGGACAGGGCCCCAAAAACATTCAGTACTTC.

V is TRBV20-1 and J is TRBJ2-5; D perhaps matches TRBD1 (5 bases). V dropped 6 bases and J dropped 5 bases, with 13 bases sitting between them. The CDR3 consists of 12 residues. From germline, CDR1 is DFQATT and CDR2 SNEGSKA (reference sequence). In DNA form, the CDR3 reads TGCAGTGCCATAGCAGGGATCGAGACCCAGTACTTC. Amino acid sequence: CSAIAGIETQYF.

The V and J genes are TRBV24-1 and TRBJ2-1, with D maybe TRBD1 (6 bases). The V end lost 3 bases, the J end lost 3 bases, and 17 bases lay between the germline ends. This CDR3 region has 17 residues. Per the germline V gene, CDR1 is KGHDR and CDR2 is SFDVKD. For the CDR3, the DNA is TGTGCCACCAGTGATAACACAGGGCCGGGACGCTACAATGAGCAGTTCTTC. Residues: CATSDNTGPGRYNEQFF.

The chain has TRBV20-1 and TRBJ1-4, with TRBD1 identical over 7 bases. Germline CDR1 and CDR2: DFQATT and SNEGSKA (reference sequence). The CDR3 covers 15 residues. The ends lost 5 bases at V and 5 bases at J; junction bases unmatched: 11. DNA of the CDR3: TGCAGTGCTGGACCCTGGACAGGTGAAAATGAAAAACTGTTTTTT. It codes for CSAGPWTGENEKLFF.

This clonotype has only one observation. The conserved phenylalanine or tryptophan is not found at the CDR3 terminus, so this likely reflects a read error. The V and J genes are TRBV28 and TRBJ2-1; 9 bases are a match to TRBD2. This CDR3 contains 16 residues. The germline V gene encodes CDR1 MDHEN and CDR2 SYDVKM. V shed 6 bases and J 7 bases; nucleotides not matched to a gene: 13. CDR3 residues: CASRVASGVPLNEQFL. CDR3 nucleotide sequence: TGTGCCAGCAGGGTGGCTAGCGGGGTTCCCCTAAATGAGCAGTTCTTA.

Only a few counts were recorded for this clonotype. The chain combines TRBV6-2 or TRBV6-3 with TRBJ2-5; possible D gene TRBD1, 5 bases. The CDR3 length is 15 residues. V was trimmed by 4 bases and J by 5 bases, leaving 17 bases between them. CDR1 is MNHEY and CDR2 is SVGEGT in the germline V gene. The CDR3 DNA is TGTGCCAGCAGTTCCACCGACAGCTACGAGGAGACCCAGTACTTC. As protein: CASSSTDSYEETQYF.

This clonotype appeared a few times. CDR3 region: CASAGQETQYF. The CDR3 DNA sequence: TGTGCCAGTGCAGGGCAAGAGACCCAGTACTTC. The chain carries TRBV25-1 and TRBJ2-5; a possible D gene is TRBD1 (5 bases). Germline V gene lookup returns CDR1 MGHDK and CDR2 SYGVNS. The germline V and J ends were trimmed by 9 bases and 2 bases, with 7 bases remaining between them. The CDR3 consists of 11 residues.

CDR3 in DNA: TGCGCCAGCAGCCCAGCTGCTATTCGGCGGGAGTTGGCCTACGAGCAGTACTTC. This codes for CASSPAAIRRELAYEQYF. The chain uses TRBV4-1 and TRBJ2-5; 7 bases are a match to TRBD2. The DNA matches TRBJ2-7 better at its end, which makes the J call doubtful. CDR1 is MGHRA, CDR2 YSYEKL, per germline. The CDR3 sequence is 18 residues long.

This clonotype has just a few counts. The chain joins TRBV6-6 to TRBJ2-5; no reliable D call. There are 14 residues in the CDR3. CDR1 MNHNY and CDR2 SVGAGI come from the germline V gene (reference sequence). The V and J ends lost 6 bases and 4 bases respectively, with 15 bases between them. The chain's CDR3 is CASRLTSPGETQYF. CDR3 in DNA: TGTGCCAGCAGATTAACATCCCCGGGAGAGACCCAGTACTTC.

This clonotype was seen just once. The J gene is TRBJ2-7, the V gene TRBV19, with TRBD1 matching over 8 bases. The ends lost 3 bases at V and 0 bases at J; junction bases unmatched: 4. Germline V gene data show CDR1 as LNHDA and CDR2 as SQIVND (reference sequence). The CDR3 has 15 amino acids. For the CDR3, the DNA is TGTGCCAGTAGTATTGGACAGGGCATCTCCTACGAGCAGTACTTC. This sequence encodes CASSIGQGISYEQYF.